This TCR beta chain was sequenced in a study of response to subunit inactivated influenza vaccine. Study-wide findings and caveats: With each seasonal influenza vaccination, the authors suggested, few new T cells are recruited.

CDR1 MNHEY and CDR2 SVGEGT come from the germline V gene. CDR3 size: 14 residues. V dropped 6 bases and J dropped 7; count of bases not matched to a gene: 7. Regarding this clonotype: The antigen is undetermined.

TCRdb re-called the RT-PCR reads with MiXCR, one entry per CDR3 protein. The profile shows 500,000 or so distinct CDR3 sequences, more than 15% of them singletons. This clonotype was sampled from a man aged 45-69 years who received an inactivated influenza vaccine. J is TRBJ1-5 and V is TRBV6-2 or TRBV6-3; 9 bases align to TRBD1. Sequencing used CD4+ T cells sorted from PBMCs, obtained 23 months after vaccination. CDR3 sequence reads: CASRPTGGDQPQHF. The CDR3 DNA sequence: TGTGCCAGCAGGCCCACAGGGGGCGACCAGCCCCAGCATTTT.